This is a list of T cell receptor beta chains from one sample in a study of T-cell reconstitution after alpha-beta-depleted transplantation in children. TCRdb used MiXCR to reprocess the PCR reads, holding one entry per CDR3 protein. Found here are approximately 400,000 distinct CDR3 sequences, roughly 15% of them singletons; the top ten hold 25% to 30%. Sequencing used PBMCs, mostly from graft donor cells, obtained 360 days after TCRalphabeta/CD19-depleted stem cell transplant. The receptors here all came from a boy under three years old who had a stem cell transplant for Wiskott-Aldrich syndrome, so the T cells may come from the graft donor. Both conserved end residues are part of each CDR3.

TRBJ2-6 | TRBV20-1 | CSARTGANVLTF
TRBJ1-5 | TRBV7-2 | CASSLRTGKGNQPQHF
TRBJ2-5 | TRBV11-2 | CASLRPGRQETQYF
TRBJ1-2 | TRBV6-6 | CASSYSNGYGYTF
TRBJ2-7 | TRBV19 | CASRPQGSFDEQYF
TRBJ2-1 | TRBV20-1 | CSARISGTYNEQFF
TRBJ2-6 | TRBV12-3/TRBV12-4 | CASTLRDGANVLTF
TRBJ2-5 | TRBV5-1 | CASSADRTWYF
TRBJ2-7 | TRBV3-1 | CASSQTGGQLRNEQYF
TRBJ2-3 | TRBV19 | CASSTGRRSGTDTQYF
TRBJ2-7 | TRBV5-1 | CASSLERGGLGMEQYF
TRBJ1-3 | TRBV12-3/TRBV12-4 | CASSIPGYGNTIYF
TRBJ2-5 | TRBV6-5 | CASSYSPGLAGGETQYF
TRBJ2-5 | TRBV11-2 | CASSVPYRGEETQYF
TRBJ2-3 | TRBV5-1 | CASSLAGGADTQYF
TRBJ2-1 | TRBV25-1 | CASSEIGGGYNEQFF
TRBJ2-5 | TRBV9 | CASSFRLAGGPGETQYF
TRBJ2-2 | TRBV19 | CASSMARTSELFF